The 23 T cell receptor beta chains given below trace back to one sample, sequenced in a study of cytomegalovirus exposure and HLA in healthy donors. With 60 Vbeta and 13 Jbeta primers, the PCR was carried out. Data came from immunoSEQ multiplex PCR; TCRdb stores just in-frame clones and leaves some out. Its listing shows roughly 120,000 clones. What was sequenced was PBMCs. All receptors come from a man between 18 and 29 years old in good health and CMV-seronegative.

This rearrangement joins TRBV30 to TRBJ2-1, with D maybe TRBD2 (6 bases). From germline, CDR1 is GTSNPN and CDR2 SVGIG (reference sequence). CDR3 length equals 13 residues. Trimming cost V 8 bases and J 5 bases, with 16 bases left between them. The CDR3 region has the DNA TGTGCCGGCAGTACTAGCATTCACAATGAGCAGTTCTTC. Translating gives CAGSTSIHNEQFF. The full variable domain, completed using reference TRBV30 and TRBJ2-1, is SQTIHQWPATLVQPVGSPLSLECTVEGTSNPNLYWYRQAAGRGLQLLFYSVGIGQISSEVPQNLSASRPQDRQFILSSKKLLLSDSGFYLCAGSTSIHNEQFFGPGTRLTVL.

This chain joins TRBV19 and TRBJ2-3; a weak D match, TRBD2 (6 bases). Trimming left V 8 bases short and J 4 bases short, with 16 bases between. This CDR3 contains 14 residues. The germline gives CDR1 LNHDA, CDR2 SQIVND (reference sequence). CDR3 region: CASSAEGGSDTQYF. The CDR3 nucleotides are TGTGCCAGTTCTGCCGAGGGAGGATCAGATACGCAGTATTTT.

The chain links TRBV27 to TRBJ1-1; 9 bases match TRBD1. The CDR3 has 15 residues. The germline gives CDR1 MNHEY, CDR2 SMNVEV (reference sequence). The ends lost 1 base at V and 3 bases at J; junction bases unmatched: 3. CDR3 sequence (DNA): TGTGCCAGCAGTTTATGGACAGGGGCAGACACTGAAGCTTTCTTT. This sequence encodes CASSLWTGADTEAFF.

The genes are TRBV19 and TRBJ1-2, with 10 bases lining up with TRBD1. CDR1 is LNHDA and CDR2 is SQIVND in the germline V gene (reference sequence). The CDR3 is made up of 16 amino acids. The V gene end was trimmed by 3 bases and the J gene end by 8 bases; junction bases not matched to a gene: 12. The CDR3 DNA reads TGTGCCAGTAGTATCTCGACAGGGGGCGCCTCAAGGGGCTACACCTTC. Residues: CASSISTGGASRGYTF.

The J gene is TRBJ2-3, the V gene TRBV29-1; 8 bases line up with TRBD2. Germline lookup yields CDR1 SQVTM and CDR2 ANQGSEA. The ends lost 5 bases at V and 1 base at J; junction bases unmatched: 8. The CDR3 has 15 amino acids. The DNA for the CDR3 is TGCAGCGTTAGAATTAGCGGGATGGGCACAGATACGCAGTATTTT. It yields the protein CSVRISGMGTDTQYF.

Worth noting for this clone: Relative to the germline gene, one junction end is altered; a read error may explain this. CDR3 sequence (DNA): TGTGCTAGCAGCCGGGACAGGGGAACTGGAAACACCATATATTTT. Amino acids: CASSRDRGTGNTIYF. The rearrangement uses TRBV7-7 and TRBJ1-3; 10 bases match TRBD1. The CDR3 extends over 15 amino acids. Germline V gene sequence: CDR1 SSHAT, CDR2 FNYEAQ (reference sequence).

The V and J genes are TRBV20-1 and TRBJ2-7, with D uncertain. The germline V and J ends were trimmed by 3 bases and 7 bases, with 10 bases remaining between them. The CDR3 has 11 residues. Per the germline V gene, CDR1 is DFQATT and CDR2 is SNEGSKA (reference sequence). CDR3 bases: TGCAGTGCTAGTCCGAGGTGGGAGCAGTACTTC. Encoded protein: CSASPRWEQYF.

V is TRBV6-5 and J is TRBJ2-1, with TRBD2 matching 11 bases. The germline V gene encodes CDR1 MNHEY and CDR2 SVGAGI. The CDR3 has 14 residues. The ends lost 6 bases at V and 6 bases at J; junction bases unmatched: 4. The chain's CDR3 is CASRLAGGVNEQFF. The CDR3 nucleotides are TGTGCCAGCAGATTAGCGGGAGGGGTCAATGAGCAGTTCTTC.

The V and J genes are TRBV6-1 and TRBJ2-7; 10 bases are a match to TRBD2. The ends lost 6 bases at V and 4 bases at J; junction bases unmatched: 9. Germline lookup yields CDR1 MNHNS and CDR2 SASEGT. This CDR3 spans 15 amino acids. CDR3 in amino acids: CASSLGLAQLYEQYF. As DNA, the CDR3 is TGTGCCAGCAGCCTGGGACTAGCGCAATTGTACGAGCAGTACTTC.

The V and J genes are TRBV4-1 and TRBJ1-2; D not resolved. Germline CDR1 MGHRA, CDR2 YSYEKL. V gave up 2 bases and J gave up 2 bases, with 3 bases separating them. This CDR3 spans 12 amino acids. The CDR3 reads CASSQQNYGYTF. CDR3 sequence (DNA): TGCGCCAGCAGCCAACAGAACTATGGCTACACCTTC.

With respect to this clone: This sample includes further DNA sequences coding for the same CDR3. The chain joins TRBV27 to TRBJ2-7; 7 nucleotides agree with TRBD2. Germline values: CDR1 MNHEY, CDR2 SMNVEV (reference sequence). The CDR3 covers 13 residues. Trimming removed 3 bases from V and 4 bases from J; junction bases left unmatched: 3. CDR3 region: CASSFGGGYEQYF. The CDR3, as DNA: TGTGCCAGCAGTTTTGGGGGAGGGTACGAGCAGTACTTC.

The chain couples TRBV4-1 to TRBJ1-3; 8 nucleotides match TRBD1. Germline V CDR1 and CDR2: MGHRA, YSYEKL. The CDR3 runs to 18 residues. The J segment lost 0 bases and the V segment lost 3 bases, leaving 10 bases of the junction unmatched. CDR3 loop: CASSQEQGARYSGNTIYF. CDR3 coding DNA: TGCGCCAGCAGCCAGGAGCAGGGGGCTCGCTACTCTGGAAACACCATATATTTT.

The CDR3, as DNA: TGTGCAAGTCGCTCTCCTCCACCCGTCCCTCTTTGGCCGTATTTT. Protein: CASRSPPPVPLWPYF. This chain joins TRBV12-2 and TRBJ2-3; the table's D call of TRBD1 was not tested on the DNA. TRBV12-2 is an annotated pseudogene. The CDR3 consists of 15 residues.

This chain connects TRBV5-6 to TRBJ2-7, with 8 bases identical to TRBD1. The CDR3 is made up of 14 amino acids. V lost 2 bases to trimming and J lost 2 bases; unmatched junction nucleotides: 3. CDR1 is SGHDT and CDR2 is YYEEEE in the germline V gene. CDR3 in amino acids: CASSFLDRAYEQYF. Here the CDR3 DNA reads TGTGCCAGCAGCTTCTTGGACAGGGCCTACGAGCAGTACTTC. Full variable domain (remainder filled in from reference TRBV5-6 and TRBJ2-7): DAGVTQSPTHLIKTRGQQVTLRCSPKSGHDTVSWYQQALGQGPQFIFQYYEEEERQRGNFPDRFSGHQFPNYSSELNVNALLLGDSALYLCASSFLDRAYEQYFGPGTRLTVT.

The chain uses TRBV9 and TRBJ1-2; no reliable D call. Germline CDR1 is SGDLS and CDR2 is YYNGEE. This CDR3 region has 12 residues. Between the trimmed V and J ends, which lost 0 bases and 4 bases, there was a span of 4 bases. In nucleotides, the CDR3 is TGTGCCAGCAGCGTAGCGGGCTATGGCTACACCTTC. Its protein is CASSVAGYGYTF.

The chain carries TRBV11-1 and TRBJ2-5; D perhaps matches TRBD2 (6 bases). The DNA end lines up better with TRBJ2-7; the J call may be wrong. CDR1 is SGHAT and CDR2 is FQDESV in the germline V gene (reference sequence). The CDR3 has 13 residues. The CDR3 bases are TGTGCCAGCAGCCCAAGACTAGAATACGAGCAGTACTTC. It encodes CASSPRLEYEQYF.

V usage is TRBV29-1 and J usage is TRBJ1-3, with a possible D match to TRBD1 (6 bases). The CDR3 has 13 residues. Trimming cost V 7 bases and J 4 bases, with 14 bases left between them. CDR1 is SQVTM, CDR2 ANQGSEA, per germline. CDR3 DNA sequence: TGCAGCGCCGGGGGGACACCCGGAAACACCATATATTTT. Amino acids: CSAGGTPGNTIYF.

The chain couples TRBV18 to TRBJ2-5, with 11 bases matching TRBD2. After removal of 4 bases from V and 3 bases from J, the junction contained 7 bases not matched to a gene. Looked up from germline, CDR1 is KGHSH and CDR2 is LQKENI. CDR3 size: 16 residues. The DNA for the CDR3 is TGTGCCAGCTCACAAAGCACTAGCGGGAGTGAAGAGACCCAGTACTTC. Its translation: CASSQSTSGSEETQYF.

The chain employs TRBV15 and TRBJ1-2; the match to TRBD1 covers 9 bases. Germline V gene sequence: CDR1 LNHNV, CDR2 YYDKDF (reference sequence). Trimming at V came to 1 base and at J to 3 bases, leaving 3 bases not matched to a gene. This CDR3 has 15 amino acids. CDR3 loop: CATSRARTGDYGYTF. CDR3 DNA sequence: TGTGCCACCAGCAGAGCCCGGACAGGGGACTATGGCTACACCTTC.

The chain links TRBV9 to TRBJ2-7; a weak D match, TRBD2 (6 bases). CDR3 size: 15 residues. In germline, CDR1 is SGDLS, CDR2 YYNGEE. V lost 3 bases, J lost 0 bases, and 13 bases lay in between. For the CDR3, the DNA is TGTGCCAGCAGCGGGGACTGGGAAAGCTCCTACGAGCAGTACTTC. Translated, it gives CASSGDWESSYEQYF.

J is TRBJ1-6 and V is TRBV5-1, with no clear D. Germline V gives CDR1 SGHRS, CDR2 YFSETQ. V gave up 0 bases and J gave up 6 bases, with 7 bases separating them. This CDR3 region has 14 residues. CDR3 sequence (DNA): TGCGCCAGCAGCTTGGAAGCGATTAATTCACCCCTCCACTTT. Its translation is CASSLEAINSPLHF.

The chain uses TRBV27 and TRBJ2-1, with D unclear. V was cut by 6 bases and J by 6 bases, with 12 bases left in between. Germline values: CDR1 MNHEY, CDR2 SMNVEV (reference sequence). This CDR3 has 13 residues. This CDR3 is CASRGVTVNEQFF. The CDR3 bases are TGTGCCAGCAGGGGCGTGACCGTCAATGAGCAGTTCTTC.

The V and J genes are TRBV6-5 and TRBJ1-5, with D perhaps matching TRBD1 (6 bases). V dropped 8 bases and J dropped 7 bases, with 15 bases sitting between them. Per germline, CDR1 MNHEY and CDR2 SVGAGI. The CDR3 sequence is 13 residues long. The CDR3: CASLQGQRQPQHF. The CDR3 bases are TGTGCCAGCTTACAGGGCCAACGACAGCCCCAGCATTTT.